This T cell receptor beta chain derives from a study of T cell changes during pregnancy in multiple sclerosis (dated by TCRdb to the late 2010s). Looking at the study overall: The study looked at changes in the T cell repertoire across pregnancy in women with multiple sclerosis.

Library method: the immunoSEQ multiplex PCR assay. TCRdb stores this immuneACCESS table with in-frame sequences only. Part of the clones is absent; in the studies checked, under half of the shortfall reflects unresolved V genes, and no reason is known for the rest. In this sample the table shows some 77,000 clones, around 90% of which occur a single time. The ten largest clonotypes hold approximately 2% of the sample. The germline V gene supplies CDR1 SGHDT and CDR2 YYEEEE. The CDR3 has 14 amino acids, counting the end cysteine and phenylalanine. The kept DNA is CDR3 alone, 42 bases in frame from the first base. V is shortened by 7 bases, J by 4 bases, and the region joining them spans 17 bases. To note about this clone: Its antigen is not yet known. Per-base qualities were not stored, and no clone one base away is much larger.

The material was peripheral blood, obtained in the second trimester of pregnancy. This TCR came from a female donor in good health, enrolled as a control in a pregnancy study. The chain couples TRBV5-6 to TRBJ1-2; the D gene is perhaps TRBD1, from 6 matching bases. The CDR3: CASLGAGLPYGYTF. The sequenced DNA is TGTGCCAGCTTGGGGGCAGGGCTCCCCTATGGCTACACCTTC.